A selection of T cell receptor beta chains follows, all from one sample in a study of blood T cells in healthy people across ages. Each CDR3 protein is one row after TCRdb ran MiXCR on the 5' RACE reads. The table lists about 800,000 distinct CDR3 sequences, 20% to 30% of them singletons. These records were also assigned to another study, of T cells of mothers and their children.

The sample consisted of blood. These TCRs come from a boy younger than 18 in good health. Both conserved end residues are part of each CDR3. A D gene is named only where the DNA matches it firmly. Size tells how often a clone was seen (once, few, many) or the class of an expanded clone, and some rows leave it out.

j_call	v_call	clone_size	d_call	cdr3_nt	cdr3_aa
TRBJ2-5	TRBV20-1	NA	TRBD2	TGCAGTGCCCCTCCGGCGGGCGGGAGGTCTTCCGAGACCCAGTACTTC	CSAPPAGGRSSETQYF
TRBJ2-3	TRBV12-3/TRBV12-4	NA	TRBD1	TGTGCCAGCAGCCCTCCAGGGACAGGTAGCACAGATACGCAGTATTTT	CASSPPGTGSTDTQYF
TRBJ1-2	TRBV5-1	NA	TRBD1	TGCGCCAGCAGAAAAACCGGGACAGGGGCTGGCGACTATGGCTACACCTTC	CASRKTGTGAGDYGYTF
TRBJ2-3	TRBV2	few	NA	TGTGCCAGCAGTGAAGGCCTGGGAACGCAGTATTTT	CASSEGLGTQYF
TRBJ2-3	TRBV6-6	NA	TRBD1	TGTGCCAGCAGTTACCCAACAGGGGGCGCATCTGATACGCAGTATTTT	CASSYPTGGASDTQYF
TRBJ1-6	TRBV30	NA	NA	TGTGCCTGGAGCGCCTGGGGCCGGCCTCTCCACTTT	CAWSAWGRPLHF
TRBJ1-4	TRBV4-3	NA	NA	TGCGCCAGCAGCCAAGGGCCGAAGGCGGGAACTAATGAAAAACTGTTTTTT	CASSQGPKAGTNEKLFF
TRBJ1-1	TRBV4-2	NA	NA	TGTGCCAGCAGCCAAGTCCCCCAGGGAGACGGGACTGAAGCTTTCTTT	CASSQVPQGDGTEAFF
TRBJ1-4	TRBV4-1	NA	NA	TGCGCCAGCAGCCAGGGGGAGGTTGACGAAAAACTGTTTTTT	CASSQGEVDEKLFF
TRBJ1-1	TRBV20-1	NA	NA	TGCAGTGCTGAACTCCTCGGACAGTCGAACACTGAAGCTTTCTTT	CSAELLGQSNTEAFF
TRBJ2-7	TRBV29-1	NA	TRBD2	TGCAGCGCAAGACTAGCGGGAGGTGTCGAGCAGTACTTC	CSARLAGGVEQYF
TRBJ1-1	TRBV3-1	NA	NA	TGTGCCAGCAGCCAAGATCCGGCAGTCGTCATCTTT	CASSQDPAVVIF
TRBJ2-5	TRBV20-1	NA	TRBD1	TGCAGTGCTAGGGAACCGGGGACAGGGGGCCAGACCCAGTACTTC	CSAREPGTGGQTQYF
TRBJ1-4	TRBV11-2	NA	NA	TGTGCCAGCAGCCACAACCGGGGTACAAATGAAAAACTGTTTTTT	CASSHNRGTNEKLFF
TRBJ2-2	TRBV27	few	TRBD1	TGTGCCAGCAGTAGCCGGGACAGGGCCACCGGGGAGCTGTTTTTT	CASSSRDRATGELFF
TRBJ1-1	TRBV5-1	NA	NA	TGCGCCAGCAGCTGGGACGGTAACACTGAAGCTTTCTTT	CASSWDGNTEAFF
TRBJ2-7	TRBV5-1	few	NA	TGCGCCAGCACCCCCGACCGTTGGGGACGGGGCGAGCAGTACTTC	CASTPDRWGRGEQYF
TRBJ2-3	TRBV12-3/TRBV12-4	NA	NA	TGTGCCAGCAGTTCCCCGACGACTAGCACAGATACGCAGTATTTT	CASSSPTTSTDTQYF
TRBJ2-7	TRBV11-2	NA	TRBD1	TGTGCCAGCAGCTTCCTGGGACAGTCCGAGCAGTACTTC	CASSFLGQSEQYF
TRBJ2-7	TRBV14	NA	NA	TGTGCCAGCAGCCAAGGTCACGGATCCCAGACTCAGTACTTC	CASSQGHGSQTQYF
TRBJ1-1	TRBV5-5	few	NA	TGTGCCAGCAGCTTAGGTGGAGGGTCGTTGCCTGAAGCTTTCTTT	CASSLGGGSLPEAFF
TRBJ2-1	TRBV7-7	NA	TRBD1	TGTGCTAGCAGCTTAGCAGGGGGCACTGAGCAGTTCTTC	CASSLAGGTEQFF
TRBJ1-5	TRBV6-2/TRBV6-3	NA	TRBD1	TGTGCCAGCAGTTACAAAGGGGGCGAACAGCCCCAGCATTTT	CASSYKGGEQPQHF
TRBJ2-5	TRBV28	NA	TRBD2	TGTGCCAGCAGTTTTACTAGCGGGAGTAGAGAGACCCAGTACTTC	CASSFTSGSRETQYF
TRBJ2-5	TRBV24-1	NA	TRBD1	TGTGCCACCAGGGCAGGGGGCGGGGAGACCCAGTACTTC	CATRAGGGETQYF
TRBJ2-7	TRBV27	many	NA	TGTGCCAGCAGCTCGGGGCCCTCCTACGAGCAGTACTTC	CASSSGPSYEQYF
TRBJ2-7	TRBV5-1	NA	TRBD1	TGCGCCAGCAGCTTGACTGTTCCGGGACAGGGCCCCTACGAGCAGTACTTC	CASSLTVPGQGPYEQYF
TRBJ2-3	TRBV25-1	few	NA	TGTGCCAGCAGTCCCAGCTTCAGCACAGATACGCAGTATTTT	CASSPSFSTDTQYF
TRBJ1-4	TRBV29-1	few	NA	TGCAGCGTTGAGGGTCGGCAGGGTTTATATGAAAAACTGTTTTTT	CSVEGRQGLYEKLFF
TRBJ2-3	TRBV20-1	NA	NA	TGCAGTGGCACCTGGCGGGGTTTCACAGATACGCAGTATTTT	CSGTWRGFTDTQYF
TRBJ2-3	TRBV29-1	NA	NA	TGCAGCGTTGAAGGGGGGCGGAACACAGATACGCAGTATTTT	CSVEGGRNTDTQYF
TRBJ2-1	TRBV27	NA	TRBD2	TGTGCCAGCAGACTCTGGACTAGCGAGACCTACAATGAGCAGTTCTTC	CASRLWTSETYNEQFF
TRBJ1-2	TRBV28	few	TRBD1	TGTGCCAGCAGTATACCGACAGGGGGGCTAAGTGGCTACACCTTC	CASSIPTGGLSGYTF
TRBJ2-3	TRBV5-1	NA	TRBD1	TGCGCCAGCAGCATGGGTGTAGGACAGGGGATCACAGATACGCAGTATTTT	CASSMGVGQGITDTQYF
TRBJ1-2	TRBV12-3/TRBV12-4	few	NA	TGTGCCAGCAGTTCGTCGGGATCGGCCAACTATGGCTACACCTTC	CASSSSGSANYGYTF
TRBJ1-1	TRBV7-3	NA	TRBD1	TGTGCCAGCAGGACAGGGGGCGCGGACACTGAAGCTTTCTTT	CASRTGGADTEAFF
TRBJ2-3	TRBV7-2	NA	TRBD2	TGTGCCAGCAGCTCACTGACTAGCGGGGGTAGTTCAGATACGCAGTATTTT	CASSSLTSGGSSDTQYF
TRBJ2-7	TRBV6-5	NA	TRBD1	TGTGCCAGCAGGACGAGGGGACAGGGCTCCTACGAGCAGTACTTC	CASRTRGQGSYEQYF
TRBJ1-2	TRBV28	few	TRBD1	TGTGCCAGCTTTTATCCAGGGGGCAGCTACACCTTC	CASFYPGGSYTF
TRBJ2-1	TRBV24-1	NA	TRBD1	TGTGCCACCAGTGATGCAGGACAGGGCACCTACAATGAGCAGTTCTTC	CATSDAGQGTYNEQFF
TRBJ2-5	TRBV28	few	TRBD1	TGTGCCAGCAGTACCGGGACAGGGCAAGAGACCCAGTACTTC	CASSTGTGQETQYF
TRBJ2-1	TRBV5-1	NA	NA	TGCGCCAGCAGCTGGGGTTCGGGTTACAATGAGCAGTTCTTC	CASSWGSGYNEQFF
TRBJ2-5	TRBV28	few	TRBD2	TGTGCCAGCAGTTCTCTAGCGGGGAGTTATGAGACCCAGTACTTC	CASSSLAGSYETQYF
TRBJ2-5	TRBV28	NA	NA	TGTGCCAGCACTAGTCGGGCCGAGACCCAGTACTTC	CASTSRAETQYF
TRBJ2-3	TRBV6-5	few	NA	TGTGCCAGCAGTTTCTCTCCCGCAGATACGCAGTATTTT	CASSFSPADTQYF
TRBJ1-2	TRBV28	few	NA	TGTGCCAGCAGTGGGAGTGGACTAAACTATGGCTACACCTTC	CASSGSGLNYGYTF
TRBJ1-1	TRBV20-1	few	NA	TGCAGTGCTAGAGATGGTAGACACGGGAACACTGAAGCTTTCTTT	CSARDGRHGNTEAFF
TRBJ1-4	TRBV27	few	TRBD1	TGTGCCAGCAGTCTGAGGGGGCTGAAAGATAATGAAAAACTGTTTTTT	CASSLRGLKDNEKLFF
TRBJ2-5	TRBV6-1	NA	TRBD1	TGTGCCAGCAGTGAACCGAAAGGGACAGGGAGGGGGACCCAGTACTTC	CASSEPKGTGRGTQYF
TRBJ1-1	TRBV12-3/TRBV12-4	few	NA	TGTGCCAGCAGTCCCGGGGGGGAAACTGAAGCTTTCTTT	CASSPGGETEAFF
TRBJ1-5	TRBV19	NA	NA	TGTGCCCATGTGCTGGGCTACAGCAATCAGCCCCAGCATTTT	CAHVLGYSNQPQHF
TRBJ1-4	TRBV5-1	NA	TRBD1	TGCGCCAGCAGCACCGGGACAGGAAGGAATGAAAAACTGTTTTTT	CASSTGTGRNEKLFF
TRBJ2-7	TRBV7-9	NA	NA	TGTGCCAGCAGCTCCACTGACGAGCAGTACTTC	CASSSTDEQYF
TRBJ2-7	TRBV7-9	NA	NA	TGTGCCAGCAGCTTTATCCAGGGGGGTTACGAGCAGTACTTC	CASSFIQGGYEQYF
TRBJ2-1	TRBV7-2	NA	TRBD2	TGTGCCAGCACCTTGACTAGCGGGAGCACCAATGAGCAGTTCTTC	CASTLTSGSTNEQFF
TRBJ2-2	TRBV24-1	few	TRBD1	TGTGCCACCAGCAAATCCGGGACAGGGAACACCGGGGAGCTGTTTTTT	CATSKSGTGNTGELFF
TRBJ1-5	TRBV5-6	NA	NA	TGTGCCAGCAGCTTGGGGCCTTGGACAGAAGGCAATCAGCCCCAGCATTTT	CASSLGPWTEGNQPQHF